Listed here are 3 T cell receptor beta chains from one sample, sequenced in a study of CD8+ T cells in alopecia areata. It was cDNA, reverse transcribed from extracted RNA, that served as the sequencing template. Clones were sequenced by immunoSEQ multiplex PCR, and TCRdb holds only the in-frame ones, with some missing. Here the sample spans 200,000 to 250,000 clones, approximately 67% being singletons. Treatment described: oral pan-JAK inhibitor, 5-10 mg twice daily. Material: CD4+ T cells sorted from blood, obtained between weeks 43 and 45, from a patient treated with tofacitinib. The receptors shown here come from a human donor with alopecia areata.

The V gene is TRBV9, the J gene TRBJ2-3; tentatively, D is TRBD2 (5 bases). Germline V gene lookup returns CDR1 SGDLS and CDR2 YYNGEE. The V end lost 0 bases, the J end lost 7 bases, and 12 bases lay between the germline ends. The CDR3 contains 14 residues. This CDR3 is CASSVGRGLNTQYF. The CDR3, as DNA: TGTGCCAGCAGCGTAGGAAGAGGGCTAAATACGCAGTATTTT.

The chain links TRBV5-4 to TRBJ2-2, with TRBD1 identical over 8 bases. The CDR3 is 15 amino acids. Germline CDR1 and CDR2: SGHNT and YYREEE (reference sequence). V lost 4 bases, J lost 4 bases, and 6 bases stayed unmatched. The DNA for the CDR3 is TGTGCCAGCAGCGCCGGCGACAGGGGCACCGGGGAGCTGTTTTTT. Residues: CASSAGDRGTGELFF.

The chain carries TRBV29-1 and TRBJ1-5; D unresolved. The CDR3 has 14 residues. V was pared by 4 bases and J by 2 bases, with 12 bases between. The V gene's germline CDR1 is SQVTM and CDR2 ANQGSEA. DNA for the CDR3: TGCAGCGTTGTAGGGCTTGGGGGCAATCAGCCCCAGCATTTT. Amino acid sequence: CSVVGLGGNQPQHF. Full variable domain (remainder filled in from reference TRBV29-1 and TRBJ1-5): SAVISQKPSRDICQRGTSLTIQCQVDSQVTMMFWYRQQPGQSLTLIATANQGSEATYESGFVIDKFPISRPNLTFSTLTVSNMSPEDSSIYLCSVVGLGGNQPQHFGDGTRLSIL.